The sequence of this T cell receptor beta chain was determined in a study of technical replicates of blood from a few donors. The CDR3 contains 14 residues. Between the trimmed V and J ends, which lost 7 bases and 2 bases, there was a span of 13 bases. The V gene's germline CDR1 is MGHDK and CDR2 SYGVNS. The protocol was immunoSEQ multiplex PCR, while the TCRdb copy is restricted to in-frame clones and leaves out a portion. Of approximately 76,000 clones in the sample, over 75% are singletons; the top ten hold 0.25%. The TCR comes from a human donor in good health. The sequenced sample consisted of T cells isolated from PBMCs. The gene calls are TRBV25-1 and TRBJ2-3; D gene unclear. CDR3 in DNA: TGTGCCAGCACCCTGACAACATACACAGATACGCAGTATTTT. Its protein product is CASTLTTYTDTQYF. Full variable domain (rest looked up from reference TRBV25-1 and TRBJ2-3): EADIYQTPRYLVIGTGKKITLECSQTMGHDKMYWYQQDPGMELHLIHYSYGVNSTEKGDLSSESTVSRIRTEHFPLTLESARPSHTSQYLCASTLTTYTDTQYFGPGTRLTVL.